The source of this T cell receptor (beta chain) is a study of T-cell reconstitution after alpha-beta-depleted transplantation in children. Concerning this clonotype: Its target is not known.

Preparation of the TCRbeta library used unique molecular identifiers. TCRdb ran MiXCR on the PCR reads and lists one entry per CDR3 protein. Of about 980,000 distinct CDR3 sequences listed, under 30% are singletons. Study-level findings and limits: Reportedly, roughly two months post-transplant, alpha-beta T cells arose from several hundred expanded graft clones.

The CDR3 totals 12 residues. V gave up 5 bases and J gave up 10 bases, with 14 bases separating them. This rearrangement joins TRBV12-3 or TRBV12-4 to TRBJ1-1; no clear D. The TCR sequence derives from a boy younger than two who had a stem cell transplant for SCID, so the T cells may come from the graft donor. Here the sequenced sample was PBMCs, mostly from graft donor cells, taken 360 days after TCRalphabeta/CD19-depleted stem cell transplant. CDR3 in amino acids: CASSALGPRAFF. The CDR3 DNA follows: TGTGCCAGCAGTGCGCTTGGGCCCCGAGCTTTCTTT.